A single sample is the source of the 7 T cell receptor beta chains below, sequenced in a study of cytomegalovirus exposure and HLA in healthy donors (dated by TCRdb to about 2017). The library relied on the immunoSEQ multiplex PCR assay. The multiplex PCR relied on a mix of 60 forward primers for TCR Vbeta segments and 13 reverse primers for TCR Jbeta segments. TCRdb provides this immuneACCESS table in a form limited to in-frame rearrangements. Some clones are lacking; in checked studies, under half of them reflect an unresolved V gene, and why the rest are absent is not known. The sample table contains 150,000 to 200,000 clones; only one count was recorded for about 80% of them. 0.85% to 1.4% of the sample comes from the top ten. The sequenced sample was PBMCs. The receptors were sampled from a woman aged 40 to 50 in good health and CMV-seronegative.

The rearrangement links TRBV5-1 to TRBJ2-7; TRBD2 agrees at 12 bases. V trimming: 2 bases; J trimming: 0 bases; junction bases outside the gene matches: 12. CDR3 length equals 19 residues. CDR1 and CDR2 (germline): SGHRS, YFSETQ. The CDR3 DNA reads as TGCGCCAGCAGCTTTGGACCCCTAGCGGGAGGGCCGAGCTCCTACGAGCAGTACTTC. Translation gives CASSFGPLAGGPSSYEQYF.

This CDR3 reads CASSVDWEETQYF. CDR3 DNA: TGCGCCAGCAGCGTTGACTGGGAAGAGACCCAGTACTTC. The chain carries TRBV5-1 and TRBJ2-5; no firm D call. The CDR3 is made up of 13 amino acids. The germline CDR1 and CDR2 sequences are SGHRS and YFSETQ. V lost 4 bases to trimming and J lost 3 bases, with 10 bases between them.

The V and J genes are TRBV6-1 and TRBJ2-6; perhaps TRBD1 as D (5 bases). V was pared by 1 base and J by 0 bases, with 13 bases between. Per the germline V gene, CDR1 is MNHNS and CDR2 is SASEGT. This CDR3 comprises 18 residues. The CDR3 here is CASSEGQGVISGANVLTF. The DNA of the CDR3 is TGTGCCAGCAGTGAAGGGCAGGGTGTGATCTCTGGGGCCAACGTCCTGACTTTC.

The chain has TRBV29-1 and TRBJ1-2; a possible D gene is TRBD1 (5 bases). V dropped 4 bases and J dropped 3 bases, with 12 bases sitting between them. There are 13 residues in the CDR3. Germline V CDR1 and CDR2: SQVTM, ANQGSEA. The CDR3, as DNA: TGCAGCGTTGCCCAGGGTCTTGACTATGGCTACACCTTC. This translates into CSVAQGLDYGYTF. Based on the CDR3 plus reference TRBV29-1 and TRBJ1-2, the full variable domain is SAVISQKPSRDICQRGTSLTIQCQVDSQVTMMFWYRQQPGQSLTLIATANQGSEATYESGFVIDKFPISRPNLTFSTLTVSNMSPEDSSIYLCSVAQGLDYGYTFGSGTRLTVV.

J is TRBJ2-1 and V is TRBV23-1; no firm D call. TRBV23-1 carries the ORF label, with uncertain function. The CDR3 is made up of 12 amino acids. Trimming shortened V by 10 bases and J by 7 bases, and 14 bases separated the two germline ends. CDR3 sequence reads: CAMISACNEQFF. The CDR3 DNA sequence: TGCGCCATGATTAGTGCGTGTAATGAGCAGTTCTTC.

CDR3 in amino acids: CASSSTVSYNEQFF. CDR3 DNA: TGCGCCAGCAGCTCGACAGTCTCCTACAATGAGCAGTTCTTC. The rearrangement links TRBV5-1 to TRBJ2-1, with D maybe TRBD1 (5 bases). The germline V gene encodes CDR1 SGHRS and CDR2 YFSETQ. Trimming stripped 3 bases from V and 0 bases from J, with 7 bases between. This CDR3 contains 14 residues.

The chain uses TRBV5-4 and TRBJ1-2; D gene unclear. Germline-derived CDR1 and CDR2 are SGHNT and YYREEE (reference sequence). The CDR3 has 13 residues. V gave up 0 bases and J gave up 3 bases, with 6 bases separating them. The CDR3 coding sequence is TGTGCCAGCAGCTTGGACAGTGACTATGGCTACACCTTC. Translation gives CASSLDSDYGYTF. Drawing the rest from reference TRBV5-4 and TRBJ1-2, the complete variable domain is ETGVTQSPTHLIKTRGQQVTLRCSSQSGHNTVSWYQQALGQGPQFIFQYYREEENGRGNFPPRFSGLQFPNYSSELNVNALELDDSALYLCASSLDSDYGYTFGSGTRLTVV.